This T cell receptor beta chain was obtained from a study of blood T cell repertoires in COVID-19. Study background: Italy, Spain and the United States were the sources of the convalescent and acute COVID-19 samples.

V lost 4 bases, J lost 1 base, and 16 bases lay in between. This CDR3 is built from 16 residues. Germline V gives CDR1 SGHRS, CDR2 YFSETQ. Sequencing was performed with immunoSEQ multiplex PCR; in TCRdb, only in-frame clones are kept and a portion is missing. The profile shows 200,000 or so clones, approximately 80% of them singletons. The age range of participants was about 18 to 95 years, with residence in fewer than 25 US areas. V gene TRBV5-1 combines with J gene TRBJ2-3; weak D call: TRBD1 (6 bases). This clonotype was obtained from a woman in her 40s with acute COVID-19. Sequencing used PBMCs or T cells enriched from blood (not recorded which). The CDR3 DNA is TGCGCCAGCAGCACAACCGCAGGGGCCCGCACAGATACGCAGTATTTT. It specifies CASSTTAGARTDTQYF.